The 5 T cell receptor beta chains in this list originate from one sample, sequenced in a study of CD8+ T cells in alopecia areata. Noted treatment: oral pan-JAK inhibitor, 5-10 mg twice daily. Investigators isolated RNA and reverse transcribed it into cDNA to act as the sequencing template. Some clones are missing from TCRdb's copy, which holds only in-frame ones; the method was immunoSEQ multiplex PCR. The table shows around 200,000 clones, with 50% to 75% occurring only once. Sequenced here: CD4+ T cells sorted from blood, sampled at week 4, from a patient treated with tofacitinib. These receptor sequences come from a human donor with alopecia areata.

This clone was seen only once. The rearrangement uses TRBV25-1 and TRBJ2-1, with D unclear. V lost 4 bases and J lost 10, with 5 bases in between. Germline CDR1 reads MGHDK; CDR2 reads SYGVNS. The CDR3 is 10 amino acids. The CDR3 loop reads CASSGWEQFF. In nucleotides, the CDR3 is TGTGCCAGCAGTGGGTGGGAGCAGTTCTTC.

The table lists this clone with a few counts. This chain uses TRBV7-9 with TRBJ2-3; weak D call: TRBD1 (6 bases). This CDR3 has 18 amino acids. V shed 2 bases and J shed 5 bases, with 23 bases lying between them. CDR1 is SEHNR and CDR2 is FQNEAQ in the germline V gene (reference sequence). CDR3 sequence reads: CASSLRVGSRQDEDTQYF. The DNA of the CDR3 is TGTGCCAGCAGCTTAAGGGTGGGGAGTCGACAGGACGAAGATACGCAGTATTTT.

This clone was detected only a few times. V usage is TRBV7-3 and J usage is TRBJ2-3, with 8 positions matching TRBD1. The CDR3 has 16 residues. In germline, CDR1 is SGHTA, CDR2 FQGTGA. The ends lost 5 bases at V and 1 base at J; junction bases unmatched: 8. The CDR3 nucleotides are TGTGCCAGCAGCCCAAGACAGGGGATTGGCACAGATACGCAGTATTTT. This sequence encodes CASSPRQGIGTDTQYF.

The CDR3 sequence is CASSGQGARTNSGNTIYF. The CDR3 DNA reads as TGCGCCAGCAGCGGACAGGGGGCCCGCACGAACTCTGGAAACACCATATATTTT. V is TRBV4-1 and J is TRBJ1-3; 11 bases line up with TRBD1. Germline loops: CDR1 MGHRA, CDR2 YSYEKL. Trimming removed 5 bases from V and 0 bases from J; junction bases left unmatched: 9. The CDR3 contains 18 residues.

This clone appeared a few times. The chain links TRBV14 to TRBJ2-2; 10 bases align to TRBD2. V shed 3 bases, J shed 7 bases, and the junction held 8 bases outside the gene matches. This CDR3 contains 16 residues. Per the germline V gene, CDR1 is SGHDN and CDR2 is FVKESK. The CDR3 DNA sequence: TGTGCCAGCAGCCATTTCACTAGCGGGGCCGACGGGGAGCTGTTTTTT. Its protein product is CASSHFTSGADGELFF. The full variable domain, rest sourced from reference TRBV14 and TRBJ2-2, is EAGVTQFPSHSVIEKGQTVTLRCDPISGHDNLYWYRRVMGKEIKFLLHFVKESKQDESGMPNNRFLAERTGGTYSTLKVQPAELEDSGVYFCASSHFTSGADGELFFGEGSRLTVL.